One and the same sample provided the 25 T cell receptor beta chains below, sequenced in a study of cytomegalovirus exposure and HLA in healthy donors. PCR used 60 Vbeta primers and 13 Jbeta primers. Here immunoSEQ multiplex PCR was the method, and the copy in TCRdb shows in-frame clones only, minus some. Among under 130,000 clones, 75% to 90% were seen once, and the ten largest hold 6.5% to 7%. Source material: PBMCs. These receptors were taken from a man aged 25-40 years in good health and CMV-seropositive.

This clone was observed at least ten times. This sequence joins TRBV6-5 and TRBJ1-1; D is undetermined. Germline V CDR1 and CDR2: MNHEY, SVGAGI. V shed 6 bases and J shed 1 base, with 9 bases lying between them. The CDR3 has 13 amino acids. This chain's CDR3 is CASSRLANTEAFF. DNA of the CDR3: TGTGCCAGCAGCCGACTCGCGAACACTGAAGCTTTCTTT.

V is TRBV6-1 and J is TRBJ1-3, with 8 bases identical to TRBD1. With V trimmed by 8 bases and J by 1 base, 4 bases remained unmatched. Germline V gene sequence: CDR1 MNHNS, CDR2 SASEGT. The length of the CDR3 is 14 residues. The CDR3 DNA follows: TGTGCCAGCGAGGACAGGGATTCTGGAAACACCATATATTTT. It is translated as CASEDRDSGNTIYF.

This chain connects TRBV6-1 to TRBJ2-7; possibly TRBD2 for D (5 bases). Germline assignment: CDR1 MNHNS and CDR2 SASEGT. This CDR3 comprises 15 residues. V lost 2 bases and J 0 bases, leaving 11 bases between the germline ends. CDR3 DNA sequence: TGTGCCAGCAGTGAAATGACGAGCGGCTCCTACGAGCAGTACTTC. Translating gives CASSEMTSGSYEQYF.

CDR3 loop: CASSQGTSGVETQYF. CDR3 DNA: TGTGCCAGCAGCCAAGGGACTAGCGGGGTGGAGACCCAGTACTTC. The V call is TRBV4-2, the J call TRBJ2-5; TRBD2 matches at 12 bases. CDR1 is LGHNA, CDR2 YNFKEQ, per germline. The CDR3 runs to 15 residues. V shed 1 base, J shed 5 bases, and the junction held 2 bases outside the gene matches.

The chain carries TRBV4-2 and TRBJ2-1; 10 bases match TRBD1. V lost 3 bases to trimming and J lost 6 bases; unmatched junction nucleotides: 14. Germline CDR1 reads LGHNA; CDR2 reads YNFKEQ. The length of the CDR3 is 18 residues. The DNA for the CDR3 is TGTGCCAGCAGCCATAACGGATTCGGGACAGGGGACCTCAATGAGCAGTTCTTC. Amino acid sequence: CASSHNGFGTGDLNEQFF.

A single count supports this clone. This chain joins TRBV4-3 and TRBJ1-6, with a possible D match to TRBD1 (5 bases). CDR1 is LGHNA, CDR2 YSLEER, per germline. The CDR3 has 16 amino acids. V was clipped by 0 bases and J by 2 bases, with 8 bases between them. CDR3 DNA sequence: TGCGCCAGCAGCCAAGAACCAGGGCCCTATAATTCACCCCTCCACTTT. Its protein is CASSQEPGPYNSPLHF.

The V and J genes are TRBV19 and TRBJ2-2; D gene uncertain. V lost 4 bases and J 2 bases, leaving 8 bases between the germline ends. CDR1 is LNHDA, CDR2 SQIVND, per germline (reference sequence). CDR3 size: 14 residues. Written as DNA, the CDR3 is TGTGCCAGTAGTAGAGGCAGAAACACCGGGGAGCTGTTTTTT. The encoded protein is CASSRGRNTGELFF.

The chain uses TRBV10-3 and TRBJ1-2, with 10 nucleotides matching TRBD1. Germline-derived CDR1 and CDR2 are ENHRY and SYGVKD. The V gene end was trimmed by 4 bases and the J gene end by 7 bases; junction bases not matched to a gene: 9. The CDR3 contains 15 residues. The CDR3 sequence: CAISAGTGEIGGYTF. CDR3 sequence (DNA): TGTGCCATCAGTGCCGGGACAGGGGAGATCGGTGGCTACACCTTC.

The table lists this clone with a count of one. The chain couples TRBV7-2 to TRBJ1-1; TRBD1 is a possible D gene (6 bases). The V gene lost 5 bases and the J gene lost 2 bases, with 9 bases spanning the gap. The germline V gene has CDR1 SGHTA and CDR2 FQGNSA. The CDR3 length is 13 residues. CDR3 DNA: TGTGCCAGCAGCGTCAGGGGTAACACTGAAGCTTTCTTT. The encoded protein is CASSVRGNTEAFF.

The chain employs TRBV2 and TRBJ1-5; weak D call: TRBD1 (5 bases). In germline, CDR1 is SNHLY, CDR2 FYNNEI. CDR3 size: 15 residues. V was cut by 4 bases and J by 2 bases, with 12 bases left in between. DNA of the CDR3: TGTGCCAGCAGTGTGATAGGAGGGGGCAATCAGCCCCAGCATTTT. Translation: CASSVIGGGNQPQHF. The variable domain in full, completed from reference TRBV2 and TRBJ1-5, reads EPEVTQTPSHQVTQMGQEVILRCVPISNHLYFYWYRQILGQKVEFLVSFYNNEISEKSEIFDDQFSVERPDGSNFTLKIRSTKLEDSAMYFCASSVIGGGNQPQHFGDGTRLSIL.

The rearrangement uses TRBV29-1 and TRBJ2-5; weak D call: TRBD1 (6 bases). Germline V CDR1 and CDR2: SQVTM, ANQGSEA. This CDR3 is 12 amino acids long. The germline V and J ends were trimmed by 6 bases and 4 bases, with 12 bases remaining between them. The CDR3 DNA reads as TGCAGCGTGAGGGGGTTTGGAGAGACCCAGTACTTC. Protein: CSVRGFGETQYF.

This clone was counted a single time. The rearrangement joins TRBV5-1 to TRBJ2-5; 9 nucleotides match TRBD1. Germline CDR1 and CDR2: SGHRS and YFSETQ. This CDR3 region has 14 residues. With V trimmed by 4 bases and J by 4 bases, 5 bases remained unmatched. CDR3: CASSADRGGETQYF. The CDR3 DNA sequence: TGCGCCAGCAGCGCGGACAGGGGCGGAGAGACCCAGTACTTC.

J is TRBJ1-6 and V is TRBV27; 7 bases match TRBD1. The V and J ends lost 2 bases and 3 bases, in that order; junction bases with no gene match: 10. The CDR3 has 18 residues. Germline loops: CDR1 MNHEY, CDR2 SMNVEV (reference sequence). CDR3: CASSLGLGQGVYNSPLHF. The CDR3 nucleotides read TGTGCCAGCAGTTTAGGTCTAGGGCAGGGGGTCTATAATTCACCCCTCCACTTT.

The chain has TRBV25-1 and TRBJ2-1; 8 positions match TRBD2. Germline V gene lookup returns CDR1 MGHDK and CDR2 SYGVNS. There are 15 residues in the CDR3. J was trimmed by 6 bases and V by 6 bases; bases with no gene match: 10. The CDR3 protein is CASRRTSFYGNEQFF. DNA of the CDR3: TGTGCCAGCAGGAGGACTAGCTTTTATGGCAATGAGCAGTTCTTC.

A remark on this clone: The junction differs from germline at one of its ends, possibly a read error. The chain is built from TRBV6-6 and TRBJ1-1; D ambiguous. The CDR3 loop spans 16 amino acids. Germline V CDR1 and CDR2: MNHNY, SVGAGI (reference sequence). CDR3 in amino acids: CASSYSMGGPNTEALF. In DNA form, the CDR3 reads TGTGCCAGCAGTTACTCAATGGGAGGGCCGAACACTGAAGCTCTCTTT.

The chain recombines TRBV4-1 with TRBJ2-1; 11 nucleotides match TRBD1. This CDR3 region has 16 residues. Per germline, CDR1 MGHRA and CDR2 YSYEKL. The ends lost 2 bases at V and 5 bases at J; junction bases unmatched: 5. The CDR3 loop reads CASSQPGQGAHNEQFF. The DNA for the CDR3 is TGCGCCAGCAGCCAACCCGGACAGGGGGCCCACAATGAGCAGTTCTTC.

This clone was seen once. Mismatch with germline at one junction end may stem from a read error. This sequence joins TRBV29-1 and TRBJ2-1, with 10 nucleotides matching TRBD1. Per germline, CDR1 SQVTM and CDR2 ANQGSEA. The CDR3 is 14 amino acids. CDR3 sequence reads: CSVGGTGAYNGQFF. The CDR3 region has the DNA TGCAGCGTTGGGGGGACAGGGGCCTACAATGGGCAGTTCTTC.

This clone has just a few counts. CDR3: CASSRRDWENTEAFF. CDR3 in DNA: TGTGCCAGCTCACGTCGGGACTGGGAGAACACTGAAGCTTTCTTT. J is TRBJ1-1 and V is TRBV18, with D perhaps TRBD1 (5 bases). This CDR3 comprises 15 residues. V was trimmed by 4 bases and J by 1 base, leaving 13 bases between them. Germline V gene data show CDR1 as KGHSH and CDR2 as LQKENI.

The J gene is TRBJ2-4, the V gene TRBV7-2; 8 nucleotides align to TRBD2. The CDR3 is 16 residues long. The V gene end was trimmed by 3 bases and the J gene end by 5 bases; junction bases not matched to a gene: 9. The germline V gene has CDR1 SGHTA and CDR2 FQGNSA. CDR3 DNA: TGTGCCAGCAGCTTGAGGAGCGGGGGACCTGAAAACATTCAGTACTTC. Its protein is CASSLRSGGPENIQYF.

This clone has only a few counts. J is TRBJ1-4 and V is TRBV6-1, with D perhaps TRBD1 (5 bases). Trimming shortened V by 1 base and J by 5 bases, and 11 bases separated the two germline ends. The CDR3 is made up of 15 amino acids. In germline, CDR1 is MNHNS, CDR2 SASEGT. The CDR3 region is CASSEVGGMNEKLFF. CDR3 DNA: TGTGCCAGCAGTGAAGTGGGGGGGATGAATGAAAAACTGTTTTTT.

V and J are TRBV10-3 and TRBJ2-5; 9 nucleotides align to TRBD2. Per the germline V gene, CDR1 is ENHRY and CDR2 is SYGVKD. This CDR3 region has 15 residues. After removal of 6 bases from V and 2 bases from J, the junction contained 7 bases not matched to a gene. The CDR3: CAISRRRGGQETQYF. The CDR3, as DNA: TGTGCCATCAGCCGACGGCGGGGGGGACAAGAGACCCAGTACTTC.

Only a few counts were recorded for this clone. This rearrangement joins TRBV5-1 to TRBJ1-6; 10 nucleotides line up with TRBD1. This CDR3 has 14 amino acids. The J segment lost 14 bases and the V segment lost 0 bases, leaving 5 bases of the junction unmatched. CDR1 is SGHRS, CDR2 YFSETQ, per germline. For the CDR3, the DNA is TGCGCCAGCAGCTTGGGGGACAGGGGCCCTACCCTCCACTTT. Protein product: CASSLGDRGPTLHF. Complete variable domain (other parts from reference TRBV5-1 and TRBJ1-6): KAGVTQTPRYLIKTRGQQVTLSCSPISGHRSVSWYQQTPGQGLQFLFEYFSETQRNKGNFPGRFSGRQFSNSRSEMNVSTLELGDSALYLCASSLGDRGPTLHFGNGTRLTVT.

This chain connects TRBV7-2 to TRBJ1-4; D is possibly TRBD1 (6 bases). Deletions cut 1 base from V and 7 bases from J, with 10 bases between. Germline V gene data show CDR1 as SGHTA and CDR2 as FQGNSA. The CDR3 has 14 residues. DNA of the CDR3: TGTGCCAGCAGCTTAGTGGGGGCTAGTGAAAAACTGTTTTTT. Translating gives CASSLVGASEKLFF.

This sequence joins TRBV19 and TRBJ2-5; D call uncertain. The CDR3 extends over 14 amino acids. CDR1 is LNHDA, CDR2 SQIVND, per germline (reference sequence). Deletions cut 3 bases from V and 2 bases from J, with 10 bases between. The CDR3, as DNA: TGTGCCAGTAGTATGGCTGGCAGGCAAGAGACCCAGTACTTC. It is translated as CASSMAGRQETQYF.

This sequence joins TRBV5-6 and TRBJ2-2, with D possibly matching TRBD1 (5 bases). Per the germline V gene, CDR1 is SGHDT and CDR2 is YYEEEE. The CDR3 sequence is 13 residues long. V was trimmed by 5 bases and J by 7 bases, leaving 12 bases between them. The CDR3 here is CASSLRGIGELFF. The CDR3 bases are TGTGCCAGCAGTTTAAGGGGAATCGGGGAGCTGTTTTTT.